This T cell receptor (beta chain) came from a study of T cells in women clearing cervical HPV infection. Across the whole study: Cases were women with histologically confirmed HPV16-related CIN3 or worse, including a couple of invasive cancers.

Germline V gene data show CDR1 as SGDLS and CDR2 as YYNGEE. The CDR3 covers 15 residues. Trimming stripped 4 bases from V and 4 bases from J, with 15 bases between. About this clone: Its cognate antigen is unknown. Read coverage stops 3 residues before the CDR3 terminus; the germline J gene supplies the remainder.

General study findings and limits: Controls had more TRBV6-7 (about 0.15%) than cases (roughly 0.11%). Effector/memory and HPV-specific T cells were not isolated, and association timing is unknown.

Prevalent HPV16 infections were excluded; only incident single HPV16 infections included. TCRdb's table, derived via immunoSEQ multiplex PCR, lists solely in-frame clones and lacks some. Recorded for this sample: about 14,000 clones. This TCR was recovered from a woman between 18 and 69 years old with a cervical HPV16 infection that either progressed to CIN3+ or cleared (not recorded which). The specimen sequenced was blood buffy coat. The chain couples TRBV9 to TRBJ2-1; tentatively, D is TRBD1 (6 bases). The part of the CDR3 DNA that was read is TGTGCCAGCAGCCCCGGTCAGGACAGATACAATGAG. It codes for CASSPGQDRYNE. The full-length CDR3 reads as CASSPGQDRYNEQFF.